Each of the 2 T cell receptor beta chains below was sequenced from the same sample in a study of neurological immune-mediated disorders (dated by TCRdb to 2018 to 2020). The receptor library was made with 5' RACE. The run used an Illumina HiSeq 2500. TCRdb handled the public reads itself, with Q25 trimming in fastp and clone calling in MiXCR, and kept productive beta chains. Each entry merges the rows of one CDR3 protein and shows their most common DNA and genes. The sample table records about 59,000 distinct CDR3 sequences; 10% to 15% of these occur just once. The ten most abundant clones make up around 10% of the sample. Sequencing used PBMCs. Receptors originate from an older woman with HTLV-1-associated myelopathy (HAM/TSP).

This clonotype was counted many times. The chain has TRBV14 and TRBJ2-2; TRBD1 aligns across 7 bases. The CDR3 contains 16 residues. In germline, CDR1 is SGHDN, CDR2 FVKESK. J gave up 0 bases and V 4 bases, and 5 bases lay outside the gene matches. DNA for the CDR3: TGTGCCAGCAGCCTCTGGACAGGCTCGAACACCGGGGAGCTGTTTTTT. Translated, it gives CASSLWTGSNTGELFF. Full variable domain (missing parts from reference TRBV14 and TRBJ2-2): EAGVTQFPSHSVIEKGQTVTLRCDPISGHDNLYWYRRVMGKEIKFLLHFVKESKQDESGMPNNRFLAERTGGTYSTLKVQPAELEDSGVYFCASSLWTGSNTGELFFGEGSRLTVL.

In this sample, this clonotype turned up many times. The rearrangement links TRBV3-1 to TRBJ2-5; unclear D gene. V lost 4 bases and J 2 bases, leaving 8 bases between the germline ends. The CDR3 totals 13 residues. In germline, CDR1 is LGHDT, CDR2 YNNKEL (reference sequence). The CDR3 coding sequence is TGTGCCAGCAGCCCCTCCGGTCAAGAGACCCAGTACTTC. Its translation is CASSPSGQETQYF.